This TCR beta chain emerged from a study of shared clonotypes between healthy human individuals. Study observations and caveats: Across subsets, estimated richness was generally greater for naive than for memory populations. Inspection by rarefaction showed sorted-subset sequencing to be incomplete despite large depth.

Comments on this clone: The antigen is unknown.

Some clones are missing from TCRdb's copy, which holds only in-frame ones; the method was immunoSEQ multiplex PCR. The sample holds some 690,000 clones; less than 95% are singletons and the top ten take 30% to 40%. The clonotype comes from a young man in good health. Some clones in this sample may be carry-over from other donors' samples. Material for sequencing was memory CD8+ T cells from PBMCs. Described subset: CD45RO+ cells pooled with CCR7-negative TemRA cells.

CDR3: CASSYDRGNTEAFF. The CDR3 coding sequence is TGTGCCAGCAGCTATGACAGGGGGAACACTGAAGCTTTCTTT. The chain combines TRBV4-2 with TRBJ1-1; 8 positions match TRBD1. The CDR3 spans 14 residues. With 5 bases clipped from V and 1 base from J, the junction kept 3 bases outside the gene matches. CDR1 and CDR2 from the germline V gene are LGHNA and YNFKEQ.